A selection of T cell receptor beta chains follows, all from one sample in a study of somatic mutations in cytotoxic T cells in rheumatoid arthritis. TCRdb's copy holds only in-frame clones and misses some; the assay was immunoSEQ multiplex PCR. The table shows some 29,000 clones, with about 88% occurring only once. The sample taken for sequencing was CD8+ T cells sorted from blood. The receptors here all came from an adult with rheumatoid arthritis. Both conserved end residues are part of each CDR3. The order of the fields is J gene, V gene, D gene, clone size, CDR3 DNA, CDR3 protein. D genes are given only for firm matches. Where a row states a size, it is once, few, many or the class of an expanded clone; other rows omit it.

j_gene: TRBJ1-2
v_gene: TRBV30
d_gene: TRBD1
abundance: NA
CDR3nt: TGTGCCTGGACTTTAGGGGACAGTATCGCTGCTGGCTATGGCTACACCTTC
CDR3aa: CAWTLGDSIAAGYGYTF

j_gene: TRBJ1-5
v_gene: TRBV4-3
d_gene: NA
abundance: NA
CDR3nt: TGCGCCAGCAGCCAAGAATTGGGCAGCGGCGTTCAGCCCCAGCATTTT
CDR3aa: CASSQELGSGVQPQHF

j_gene: TRBJ1-2
v_gene: TRBV6-5
d_gene: TRBD1
abundance: NA
CDR3nt: TGTGCCAGCAGTCAACAGGGGGAGGACTATGGCTACACCTTC
CDR3aa: CASSQQGEDYGYTF

j_gene: TRBJ2-1
v_gene: TRBV5-1
d_gene: NA
abundance: once
CDR3nt: TGCGCCAGCAGCTTGGTGCCGGTGGAAGTTCTCTACAGCTCCTACAATGAGCAGTTCTTC
CDR3aa: CASSLVPVEVLYSSYNEQFF

j_gene: TRBJ2-7
v_gene: TRBV7-9
d_gene: NA
abundance: NA
CDR3nt: TGTGCCAGCAGCTGGGGGGCAGTGAGCTCCTACGAGCAGTACTTC
CDR3aa: CASSWGAVSSYEQYF

j_gene: TRBJ2-5
v_gene: TRBV19
d_gene: NA
abundance: NA
CDR3nt: TGTGCCAGTAGTGCTATTGATAGAGGGTCAGAGACCCAGTACTTC
CDR3aa: CASSAIDRGSETQYF

j_gene: TRBJ2-1
v_gene: TRBV19
d_gene: NA
abundance: NA
CDR3nt: TGTGCCAGTATCGGGTCCCCAAACAATGAGCAGTTCTTC
CDR3aa: CASIGSPNNEQFF

j_gene: TRBJ1-2
v_gene: TRBV7-9
d_gene: NA
abundance: few
CDR3nt: TGTGCCAGCAGCTTTTCCGGAATCACAGCGGGGAAGTCTAACTATGGCTACACCTTC
CDR3aa: CASSFSGITAGKSNYGYTF

j_gene: TRBJ2-2
v_gene: TRBV7-9
d_gene: TRBD2
abundance: NA
CDR3nt: TGTGCCAGCAGCTTGAAGAACGTACTAGCGGGAGATAACACCGGGGAGCTGTTTTTT
CDR3aa: CASSLKNVLAGDNTGELFF

j_gene: TRBJ1-6
v_gene: TRBV5-8
d_gene: NA
abundance: NA
CDR3nt: TGTGCCAGCAGCTTGGTGTCAGGACCATATAATTCACCCCTCCACTTT
CDR3aa: CASSLVSGPYNSPLHF

j_gene: TRBJ1-2
v_gene: TRBV4-3
d_gene: NA
abundance: NA
CDR3nt: TGCGCCAGCAGCCAAGCCGTAGGTAGCTATGGCTACACCTTC
CDR3aa: CASSQAVGSYGYTF

j_gene: TRBJ1-1
v_gene: TRBV27
d_gene: NA
abundance: few
CDR3nt: TGTGCCAGCAGTTGGGGTACGAACACTGAAGCTTTCTTT
CDR3aa: CASSWGTNTEAFF

j_gene: TRBJ2-1
v_gene: TRBV7-9
d_gene: NA
abundance: NA
CDR3nt: TGTGCCAGCAGCTTAGGAGCGGTCAGCAATGAGCAGTTCTTC
CDR3aa: CASSLGAVSNEQFF

j_gene: TRBJ1-5
v_gene: TRBV7-2
d_gene: TRBD1
abundance: NA
CDR3nt: TGTGCCAGCAGCTTGCAGGGGGTGGGCAATCAGCCCCAGCATTTT
CDR3aa: CASSLQGVGNQPQHF

j_gene: TRBJ2-2
v_gene: TRBV7-3
d_gene: NA
abundance: NA
CDR3nt: TGTGCCAGCAGCTTAGTAACCGGGGAGCTGTTTTTT
CDR3aa: CASSLVTGELFF

j_gene: TRBJ2-1
v_gene: TRBV9
d_gene: NA
abundance: NA
CDR3nt: TGTGCCAGCGGGGGGGCCGATTACAATGAGCAGTTCTTC
CDR3aa: CASGGADYNEQFF

j_gene: TRBJ1-1
v_gene: TRBV7-9
d_gene: NA
abundance: NA
CDR3nt: TGTGCCCCGATCGGGGGTCGGGCTTTCTTT
CDR3aa: CAPIGGRAFF

j_gene: TRBJ2-5
v_gene: TRBV11-2
d_gene: TRBD1
abundance: NA
CDR3nt: TGTGCCAGCAGCTTCGCCACAGGGGGTGAGGAGACCCAGTACTTC
CDR3aa: CASSFATGGEETQYF

j_gene: TRBJ2-1
v_gene: TRBV6-5
d_gene: TRBD1
abundance: NA
CDR3nt: TGTGCCAGCAGTTACCTCGCAGGGGGTGAGGATGAGCAGTTCTTC
CDR3aa: CASSYLAGGEDEQFF

j_gene: TRBJ1-4
v_gene: TRBV28
d_gene: NA
abundance: NA
CDR3nt: TGTGCCAGCTCCAGTGAAAAACTGTTTTTT
CDR3aa: CASSSEKLFF

j_gene: TRBJ2-2
v_gene: TRBV5-4
d_gene: NA
abundance: NA
CDR3nt: TGTGCCAACGCGGGGCCGAGCGGGGAGCTGTTTTTT
CDR3aa: CANAGPSGELFF

j_gene: TRBJ2-3
v_gene: TRBV2
d_gene: TRBD2
abundance: NA
CDR3nt: TGTGCCAGCAGTGAGGCCGTCCCGGGACTAGCGGGATTACGCACAGATACGCAGTATTTT
CDR3aa: CASSEAVPGLAGLRTDTQYF

j_gene: TRBJ1-1
v_gene: TRBV29-1
d_gene: NA
abundance: NA
CDR3nt: TGCAGCGTTGAAACGGGGAGGAACACTGAAGCTTTCTTT
CDR3aa: CSVETGRNTEAFF

j_gene: TRBJ2-1
v_gene: TRBV10-3
d_gene: TRBD1
abundance: once
CDR3nt: TGTGCCATCAGTGAGTCCCGGGACAGGGACTTCAATGAGCAGTTCTTC
CDR3aa: CAISESRDRDFNEQFF

j_gene: TRBJ2-5
v_gene: TRBV6-5
d_gene: TRBD1
abundance: once
CDR3nt: TGTGCCAGCAGTTACTCGGACAGGGAAGAGACCCAGTACTTC
CDR3aa: CASSYSDREETQYF

j_gene: TRBJ1-6
v_gene: TRBV10-3
d_gene: NA
abundance: NA
CDR3nt: TGTGCCATCAGTGAGGTACGATCACCCCTCCACTTT
CDR3aa: CAISEVRSPLHF

j_gene: TRBJ2-3
v_gene: TRBV11-2
d_gene: NA
abundance: NA
CDR3nt: TGTGCCAGCAGCTTTAAAAGCGACAAGGACACAGATACGCAGTATTTT
CDR3aa: CASSFKSDKDTDTQYF

j_gene: TRBJ1-2
v_gene: TRBV9
d_gene: NA
abundance: NA
CDR3nt: TGTGCCAGCAGCCCCAGGGTAGGGGGCTATGGCTACACCTTC
CDR3aa: CASSPRVGGYGYTF

j_gene: TRBJ2-2
v_gene: TRBV29-1
d_gene: TRBD1
abundance: NA
CDR3nt: TGCAGCGTTGATGTCAGGGGGCTTGGCGGGGAGCTGTTTTTT
CDR3aa: CSVDVRGLGGELFF

j_gene: TRBJ1-2
v_gene: TRBV27
d_gene: NA
abundance: NA
CDR3nt: TGTGCCAGCAGTTCTCCTTGGGAAGCCGGCTACACCTTC
CDR3aa: CASSSPWEAGYTF

j_gene: TRBJ2-3
v_gene: TRBV5-6
d_gene: NA
abundance: NA
CDR3nt: TGTGCCAGCAGCTTGGAAAGGTCAGGGTCCCTCGCAGATACGCAGTATTTT
CDR3aa: CASSLERSGSLADTQYF

j_gene: TRBJ2-5
v_gene: TRBV28
d_gene: NA
abundance: NA
CDR3nt: TGTGCCAGCAGTTTATACCAGGGGAGGCCAGAGACCCAGTACTTC
CDR3aa: CASSLYQGRPETQYF

j_gene: TRBJ1-1
v_gene: TRBV7-9
d_gene: NA
abundance: few
CDR3nt: TGTGCCAGCAGCTCGATTTTTGCAGGGACCGAAGCTTTCTTT
CDR3aa: CASSSIFAGTEAFF

j_gene: TRBJ2-3
v_gene: TRBV11-2
d_gene: TRBD2
abundance: NA
CDR3nt: TGTGCCAGCAGCTTAGGCCTAGCGGTGGGAGATACGCAGTATTTT
CDR3aa: CASSLGLAVGDTQYF

j_gene: TRBJ2-7
v_gene: TRBV2
d_gene: TRBD2
abundance: few
CDR3nt: TGTGCCAGCAATGGTCGCGCTAGCGGGGCCTACGAGCAGTACTTC
CDR3aa: CASNGRASGAYEQYF

j_gene: TRBJ2-7
v_gene: TRBV7-8
d_gene: NA
abundance: NA
CDR3nt: TGTGCCAGCAGCTTATCGGGGAGCTACGAGCAGTACTTC
CDR3aa: CASSLSGSYEQYF

j_gene: TRBJ1-2
v_gene: TRBV7-9
d_gene: NA
abundance: NA
CDR3nt: TGTGCCAGCAGCTTAGGGGACCCAGCTAACTATGGCTACACCTTC
CDR3aa: CASSLGDPANYGYTF

j_gene: TRBJ1-1
v_gene: TRBV7-6
d_gene: TRBD1
abundance: few
CDR3nt: TGTGCCAGCAGCGAACAGGGGAGGGCCGAAGCTTTCTTT
CDR3aa: CASSEQGRAEAFF

j_gene: TRBJ2-1
v_gene: TRBV29-1
d_gene: TRBD1
abundance: NA
CDR3nt: TGCAGCGTTGGGTCAGGGGGCGACTTAAATGAGCAGTTCTTC
CDR3aa: CSVGSGGDLNEQFF

j_gene: TRBJ1-6
v_gene: TRBV15
d_gene: NA
abundance: NA
CDR3nt: TGTGCCACCAGGGTGTCCCGGAATTCACCCCTCCACTTT
CDR3aa: CATRVSRNSPLHF

j_gene: TRBJ2-7
v_gene: TRBV4-1
d_gene: NA
abundance: few
CDR3nt: TGCGCCAGCAGCCAAGAAGGCCAGGAATCCTACGAGCAGTACTTC
CDR3aa: CASSQEGQESYEQYF

j_gene: TRBJ2-7
v_gene: TRBV5-1
d_gene: TRBD2
abundance: NA
CDR3nt: TGCGCCAGCACCTTGGGACTAGCGGAATCGCCCTACGAGCAGTACTTC
CDR3aa: CASTLGLAESPYEQYF

j_gene: TRBJ1-2
v_gene: TRBV6-5
d_gene: NA
abundance: NA
CDR3nt: TGTGCCAGCAGTTCGCAAGGGGGAAATTTGGACGGCTACACCTTC
CDR3aa: CASSSQGGNLDGYTF

j_gene: TRBJ2-7
v_gene: TRBV4-2
d_gene: NA
abundance: NA
CDR3nt: TGTGCCAGCAGCCAAGACCTCCCCGACAGGTACGTTTCAGGTTACTACGAGCAGTACTTC
CDR3aa: CASSQDLPDRYVSGYYEQYF

j_gene: TRBJ2-1
v_gene: TRBV7-6
d_gene: TRBD1
abundance: few
CDR3nt: TGTGCCAGCAGCTCGGGACAGGGGTCTAATGAGCAGTTCTTC
CDR3aa: CASSSGQGSNEQFF

j_gene: TRBJ2-1
v_gene: TRBV25-1
d_gene: TRBD2
abundance: NA
CDR3nt: TGTGCCAGCAGTGAGACCCAAGGACTAGCCTACAATGAGCAGTTCTTC
CDR3aa: CASSETQGLAYNEQFF

j_gene: TRBJ2-1
v_gene: TRBV11-2
d_gene: TRBD2
abundance: once
CDR3nt: TGTGCCAGCAGCAGACTAGCGGGGGGGCGGAATGAGCAGTTCTTC
CDR3aa: CASSRLAGGRNEQFF

j_gene: TRBJ2-5
v_gene: TRBV28
d_gene: TRBD2
abundance: NA
CDR3nt: TGTGCCAGCAGTCCCCTCCTGGGGAGGGCTGGCGAGACCCAGTACTTC
CDR3aa: CASSPLLGRAGETQYF

j_gene: TRBJ2-7
v_gene: TRBV11-2
d_gene: TRBD2
abundance: NA
CDR3nt: TGTGCCAGCAGCTTAACGGGACTAGCACCCAACGAGCAGTACTTC
CDR3aa: CASSLTGLAPNEQYF

j_gene: TRBJ2-7
v_gene: TRBV27
d_gene: NA
abundance: NA
CDR3nt: TGTGCCAGCAGTTCCAATACAGCTGCCTACGAGCAGTACTTC
CDR3aa: CASSSNTAAYEQYF

j_gene: TRBJ2-7
v_gene: TRBV6-6
d_gene: NA
abundance: NA
CDR3nt: TGTGCCAGCAGTTACGCGCCTAGCGCACCCTACGAGCAGTACTTC
CDR3aa: CASSYAPSAPYEQYF

j_gene: TRBJ2-2
v_gene: TRBV2
d_gene: NA
abundance: NA
CDR3nt: TGTGCCAGCATAGGAGGGCCGACGAACACCGGGGAGCTGTTTTTT
CDR3aa: CASIGGPTNTGELFF

j_gene: TRBJ2-2
v_gene: TRBV27
d_gene: TRBD2
abundance: NA
CDR3nt: TGTGCCAGCAGTTTAGGCGGGGGGGCGGTCACCGGGGAGCTGTTTTTT
CDR3aa: CASSLGGGAVTGELFF

j_gene: TRBJ2-1
v_gene: TRBV6-5
d_gene: NA
abundance: NA
CDR3nt: TGTGCCAGCAGTTATCGCGACCAGGGTAACGATGAGCAGTTCTTC
CDR3aa: CASSYRDQGNDEQFF

j_gene: TRBJ2-1
v_gene: TRBV6-5
d_gene: NA
abundance: few
CDR3nt: TGTGCCAGCAGTTACTCGCAGGAGGTCAATGAGCAGTTCTTC
CDR3aa: CASSYSQEVNEQFF

j_gene: TRBJ1-1
v_gene: TRBV5-1
d_gene: TRBD1
abundance: NA
CDR3nt: TGCGCCAGCAGCTGGTTAGAGGGGGCGGACACTGAAGCTTTCTTT
CDR3aa: CASSWLEGADTEAFF

j_gene: TRBJ2-1
v_gene: TRBV6-1
d_gene: NA
abundance: NA
CDR3nt: TGTGCCAGCAGTGAGGGTACGGCCTACAATGAGCAGTTCTTC
CDR3aa: CASSEGTAYNEQFF

j_gene: TRBJ2-1
v_gene: TRBV2
d_gene: TRBD2
abundance: once
CDR3nt: TGTGCCAGCCATAGGACTAGCGGGGGCCCCTTTGATGAGCAGTTCTTC
CDR3aa: CASHRTSGGPFDEQFF